This T cell receptor beta chain was sequenced for a study of blood T cell repertoires in COVID-19 (dated by TCRdb to 2020 to 2021). For the study in its entirety: Samples from collaborators originated in the United States, Italy and Spain and spanned both the acute and convalescent phases of COVID-19. The repertoires were made available in a free public database intended to serve as a resource for research on the immune response to SARS-CoV-2. Deeply sampled blood TCRbeta repertoires from subjects exposed to, actively infected with, or recovered from COVID-19 were included in the dataset. Where available, HLA class I and class II types were taken from metadata supplied by the sample provider and were not determined by assay-based typing. The material from the prospective study consisted of cDNA or gDNA derived from T cells, B-cell-depleted T cells, or PBMCs. The sample metadata nearly always contained a de-identified subject ID, COVID-19 status, age in years and sex. The samples were drawn from two sources: the first 160 participants of the ongoing ImmuneRACE study, and over 950 subjects contributed by 6 global collaborators.

From its cysteine to its phenylalanine, the CDR3 spans 16 amino acids. Of the read, only the CDR3 DNA is kept; its 48 bases are in frame from base 1. CDR1 and CDR2 were assigned from the germline V gene as SGHNT and YENEEA. V is shortened by 5 bases, J by 2 bases, and the region joining them spans 15 bases. A remark on this clone: Which antigen it targets is not known. Base qualities were left out, and no much larger clone turns up one base away.

What the research found in general, with its limitations: How much clinical and demographic metadata was included differed by source and by participant, and the metadata was provided uncurated.

TCRbeta CDR3 regions were amplified from genomic DNA by means of the immunoSEQ Assay, a bias-controlled multiplex PCR. Per the original workflow: Within the assay, amplification of reference gene primers was used to estimate how many nucleated cells each sample contained. Sequence reads were collapsed and filtered to measure the absolute abundance of every unique TCRbeta CDR3 rearrangement. For each sample, productive Simpson clonality was calculated by taking the square root of Simpson's diversity index across productive rearrangements. TCRdb obtained this table from immuneACCESS and retained in-frame rearrangements with V and J assigned. These tables miss some clones; where compared with another copy, unresolved V genes account for less than half of the shortfall, and the remainder is unexplained. V and J calls and clone size are those listed in that table; D and trimming were worked out from the DNA. This sample gives 250,000 to 300,000 clones in total; about 90% of them show up just once. The ten largest clones capture about 2.1% of the sample.

One collaborating source in Seattle enrolled patients while the patients were actively infected and followed the patients over time throughout the course of disease. Each collaborating institution followed its own protocols to collect whole blood in K2EDTA tubes. Collaborator samples were shipped for TCRbeta analysis as frozen whole blood, isolated PBMCs, or DNA extracted from either sample type. This clonotype originated in a woman aged 60-75 years with COVID-19, enrolled during active disease. The sequence links TRBV11-3 to TRBJ2-2, with TRBD2 tentatively as D gene (7 bases match). Specimen: peripheral blood. The CDR3 protein is CASSIAGARNTGELFF. At the DNA level, the sequence is TGTGCCAGCAGCATTGCGGGGGCGCGTAACACCGGGGAGCTGTTTTTT.